This T cell receptor beta chain was obtained from a study of blood T cell repertoires in COVID-19 (dated by TCRdb to about 2020). For the study in its entirety: Samples from collaborators originated in the United States, Italy and Spain and spanned both the acute and convalescent phases of COVID-19. The prospective study material was composed of cDNA or gDNA derived from T cells, B-cell-depleted T cells, or PBMCs. Subjects who had been exposed to COVID-19, were actively infected with it, or had recovered from it provided the deeply sampled blood TCRbeta repertoires that made up the dataset. The repertoires were released in a freely available public database meant as a resource for research on the immune response to SARS-CoV-2. Samples came from the ongoing ImmuneRACE study (first 160 participants) plus 1,254 subjects from 6 global collaborators. The sample metadata nearly always contained a de-identified subject ID, COVID-19 status, age in years and sex. Where HLA class I and class II types were available, the types were taken from metadata supplied by the sample provider, not from assay-based typing. The full study reports these points: The quantity of clinical and demographic metadata differed by source and by participant and was supplied without curation.

TCRbeta CDR3 regions were amplified from genomic DNA using the immunoSEQ Assay, a bias-controlled multiplex PCR. In the original analysis: Within the assay, amplification of reference gene primers was used to estimate how many nucleated cells each sample contained. To quantify the absolute abundance of each unique TCRbeta CDR3 rearrangement, sequence reads were collapsed and filtered. For each sample, productive Simpson clonality was calculated by taking the square root of Simpson's diversity index across productive rearrangements. The table was pulled from immuneACCESS by TCRdb, which kept in-frame rearrangements only. Such tables lose some clones; where checked, under half of the loss comes from unresolved V genes, and the rest has no known cause. That table furnishes V, J and clone size, whereas the DNA furnished D and trimming. This sample holds 100,000 or so clones; 75% to 90% were observed only once. The ten largest clones add up to 32% of the sample.

Including the terminal cysteine and phenylalanine, the CDR3 comprises 15 residues. The DNA shown is the 45-base CDR3, in frame from base 1. Trimming takes 6 bases from V and 0 bases from J, and the germline ends sit 15 bases apart. Per the germline V gene, MNHEY is the CDR1 and SVGAGI is the CDR2. Concerning this clone itself: What antigen it recognizes has not been identified. Base qualities are missing; no much larger clone stands one base away.

The collaborating institutions used their own protocols to collect whole blood in K2EDTA tubes. For TCRbeta analysis, collaborator samples were shipped as frozen whole blood, as isolated PBMCs, or as DNA extracted from either sample type. Material for sequencing was peripheral blood. The origin of this receptor is a woman at least 80 years old with acute or convalescent COVID-19. This chain is built from TRBV6-5 and TRBJ2-7; the best D guess is TRBD1, with 6 bases matching. CDR3 sequence: CASRDSRLGSYEQYF. The sequence in DNA is TGTGCCAGCAGGGACAGCCGATTAGGCTCCTACGAGCAGTACTTC.